The 21 T cell receptor beta chains below all came from one sample that was sequenced in a study of cytomegalovirus exposure and HLA in healthy donors. PCR primers comprised 60 Vbeta and 13 Jbeta primers. Some clones are missing from TCRdb's copy, which holds only in-frame ones; the method was immunoSEQ multiplex PCR. This sample has roughly 100,000 clones; about 70% occur once, and the top ten carry about 0.8%. The sequencing input was PBMCs. The receptors originated from a boy between 10 and 17 years old in good health and CMV-seronegative.

The J gene is TRBJ2-1, the V gene TRBV27; 11 positions match TRBD2. The CDR3 is 17 amino acids. The ends lost 3 bases at V and 0 bases at J; junction bases unmatched: 4. In germline, CDR1 is MNHEY, CDR2 SMNVEV (reference sequence). DNA of the CDR3: TGTGCCAGCAGTTTCCCTAGCGGGGGGAGCTCCTACAATGAGCAGTTCTTC. Its translation is CASSFPSGGSSYNEQFF.

V gene TRBV30 combines with J gene TRBJ1-6; D is unresolved. V was trimmed by 6 bases and J by 7 bases, leaving 13 bases between them. Germline V gene lookup returns CDR1 GTSNPN and CDR2 SVGIG (reference sequence). The CDR3 runs to 13 residues. The CDR3 sequence is CACLGMSNSPLHF. Written as DNA, the CDR3 is TGTGCCTGTCTCGGGATGTCGAATTCACCCCTCCACTTT.

The chain has TRBV12-5 and TRBJ2-7; tentative D call: TRBD1 (6 bases). The CDR3 consists of 12 residues. Trimming removed 1 base at V and 9 bases at J, with 10 bases between. The germline V gene encodes CDR1 LGHNT and CDR2 FRNRAP. The CDR3 bases are TGTGCTAGTGGTTTGGATTCCAGGGGGCAGTACTTC. It codes for CASGLDSRGQYF.

The V gene is TRBV5-8, the J gene TRBJ1-4; 11 bases are a match to TRBD1. The V and J ends lost 3 bases and 1 base, in that order; junction bases with no gene match: 5. This CDR3 spans 17 amino acids. Germline CDR1 SGHTS, CDR2 YDEGEE. The CDR3 region is CASSSGTGGETNEKLFF. The DNA for the CDR3 is TGTGCCAGCAGCTCCGGGACAGGGGGGGAAACTAATGAAAAACTGTTTTTT.

V and J are TRBV28 and TRBJ1-5; D ambiguous. The germline V and J ends were trimmed by 3 bases and 5 bases, with 14 bases remaining between them. The V gene's germline CDR1 is MDHEN and CDR2 SYDVKM. CDR3 length: 15 residues. CDR3 sequence (DNA): TGTGCCAGCAGTTTTCTGTCCGGCGGAGATCAGCCCCAGCATTTT. Its protein is CASSFLSGGDQPQHF.

This sequence joins TRBV6-1 and TRBJ1-3, with D unresolved. The CDR3 consists of 16 residues. Per germline, CDR1 MNHNS and CDR2 SASEGT. V shed 0 bases and J shed 2 bases, with 11 bases lying between them. The CDR3 sequence: CASSEAHPVTGNTIYF. In DNA form, the CDR3 reads TGTGCCAGCAGTGAAGCCCACCCGGTCACTGGAAACACCATATATTTT.

The CDR3 DNA reads TGTGCCAGCAGCTTGGGGCCCCCAGATACGCAGTATTTT. It codes for CASSLGPPDTQYF. The chain carries TRBV5-6 and TRBJ2-3; no firm D call. Germline-derived CDR1 and CDR2 are SGHDT and YYEEEE. The V end lost 0 bases, the J end lost 4 bases, and 6 bases lay between the germline ends. The CDR3 is 13 amino acids.

This clone was seen a few times. The chain combines TRBV6-1 with TRBJ1-1; D might be TRBD1 (5 bases). The germline V and J ends were trimmed by 9 bases and 1 base, with 15 bases remaining between them. This CDR3 has 14 amino acids. From germline, CDR1 is MNHNS and CDR2 SASEGT. CDR3: CASRTWGENTEAFF. The CDR3 DNA reads TGTGCCAGTAGGACCTGGGGGGAGAACACTGAAGCTTTCTTT.

Here the CDR3 reads CASSLSGPLEQYF. DNA for the CDR3: TGTGCCAGCAGCTTATCTGGGCCTCTCGAGCAGTACTTC. V gene TRBV7-8 combines with J gene TRBJ2-7; no clear D gene. V gave up 2 bases and J gave up 6 bases, with 11 bases separating them. This CDR3 has 13 amino acids. Per germline, CDR1 SGHVS and CDR2 FQNEAQ.

V gene TRBV5-1 combines with J gene TRBJ2-2; 12 nucleotides agree with TRBD2. The CDR3 spans 15 residues. V gave up 4 bases and J gave up 7 bases; unmatched junction bases: 5. Germline CDR1 and CDR2: SGHRS and YFSETQ. In DNA form, the CDR3 reads TGCGCCAGCAGCCCTAGCGGGAGGGGCGTCGGGGAGCTGTTTTTT. This translates into CASSPSGRGVGELFF. The full variable domain, rest sourced from reference TRBV5-1 and TRBJ2-2, is KAGVTQTPRYLIKTRGQQVTLSCSPISGHRSVSWYQQTPGQGLQFLFEYFSETQRNKGNFPGRFSGRQFSNSRSEMNVSTLELGDSALYLCASSPSGRGVGELFFGEGSRLTVL.

The V and J genes are TRBV5-1 and TRBJ2-2, with D perhaps TRBD1 (6 bases). The CDR3 is 16 amino acids. Germline values: CDR1 SGHRS, CDR2 YFSETQ. The ends were cut back, 2 bases at V and 2 bases at J, with 13 bases in the middle. The CDR3 protein is CASSFGGTTNTGELFF. The CDR3 nucleotides read TGCGCCAGCAGCTTCGGTGGGACAACCAACACCGGGGAGCTGTTTTTT. The full variable domain, its missing parts supplied by reference TRBV5-1 and TRBJ2-2, is KAGVTQTPRYLIKTRGQQVTLSCSPISGHRSVSWYQQTPGQGLQFLFEYFSETQRNKGNFPGRFSGRQFSNSRSEMNVSTLELGDSALYLCASSFGGTTNTGELFFGEGSRLTVL.

The rearrangement links TRBV9 to TRBJ1-6; D is unclear. The CDR3 sequence is 14 residues long. Trimming took 0 bases from V and 12 from J, leaving 13 bases between them. Germline V lookup: CDR1 SGDLS, CDR2 YYNGEE. Here the CDR3 reads CASSVEDKALPLHF. The CDR3 coding sequence is TGTGCCAGCAGCGTAGAAGACAAGGCATTACCCCTCCACTTT.

J is TRBJ1-4 and V is TRBV30, with 8 nucleotides matching TRBD1. There are 14 residues in the CDR3. Germline lookup yields CDR1 GTSNPN and CDR2 SVGIG (reference sequence). J gave up 8 bases and V 2 bases, and 7 bases lay outside the gene matches. The CDR3 spells CAWSTGQGYEKLFF. The CDR3 nucleotides are TGTGCCTGGAGTACTGGACAGGGTTACGAAAAACTGTTTTTT.

This clone occurred a few times. The J gene is TRBJ2-7, the V gene TRBV5-1; TRBD1 aligns across 7 bases. The CDR3 spans 15 residues. Per germline, CDR1 SGHRS and CDR2 YFSETQ. V was pared by 0 bases and J by 0 bases, with 3 bases of the junction left unmatched. CDR3 region: CASSLAGTASYEQYF. The CDR3 DNA reads as TGCGCCAGCAGCTTGGCCGGGACAGCCTCCTACGAGCAGTACTTC. The whole variable domain, remainder taken from reference TRBV5-1 and TRBJ2-7, is KAGVTQTPRYLIKTRGQQVTLSCSPISGHRSVSWYQQTPGQGLQFLFEYFSETQRNKGNFPGRFSGRQFSNSRSEMNVSTLELGDSALYLCASSLAGTASYEQYFGPGTRLTVT.

The gene calls are TRBV5-8 and TRBJ1-2, with D hard to call. Germline V gene lookup returns CDR1 SGHTS and CDR2 YDEGEE. V dropped 4 bases and J dropped 4 bases, with 17 bases sitting between them. This CDR3 has 15 residues. The CDR3 reads CASSRRVFSAYGYTF. CDR3 in DNA: TGTGCCAGCAGCCGGAGGGTATTCTCCGCCTATGGCTACACCTTC.

There are a few counts of this clone. Germline is not matched at one junction end, which may reflect a read error. The chain employs TRBV7-7 and TRBJ2-1; 10 bases agree with TRBD2. The CDR3 covers 16 residues. Germline V gene sequence: CDR1 SSHAT, CDR2 FNYEAQ (reference sequence). Here the CDR3 DNA reads TGTGCTAGCAGCCCCCACGGACTAGCGGACTACAATGAGCAGTTCTTC. Its translation is CASSPHGLADYNEQFF. The full variable domain, in which reference TRBV7-7 and TRBJ2-1 provide the parts outside the CDR3, is GAGVSQSPRYKVTKRGQDVTLRCDPISSHATLYWYQQALGQGPEFLTYFNYEAQPDKSGLPSDRFSAERPEGSISTLTIQRTEQRDSAMYRCASSPHGLADYNEQFFGPGTRLTVL.

The genes are TRBV6-1 and TRBJ1-4; 9 bases map to TRBD1. Germline loops: CDR1 MNHNS, CDR2 SASEGT. V was clipped by 7 bases and J by 6 bases; unmatched bases: 3. CDR3 size: 13 residues. CDR3: CASTGQGYEKLFF. DNA of the CDR3: TGTGCCAGCACTGGACAGGGGTATGAAAAACTGTTTTTT.

The chain links TRBV9 to TRBJ2-1, with 8 bases matching TRBD2. Trimming removed 4 bases from V and 2 bases from J; junction bases left unmatched: 5. The germline V gene encodes CDR1 SGDLS and CDR2 YYNGEE. The CDR3 has 15 amino acids. The CDR3 DNA reads as TGTGCCAGCAGCATTACAGCGGGGGCCTACAATGAGCAGTTCTTC. Amino acid sequence: CASSITAGAYNEQFF.

This sequence joins TRBV30 and TRBJ2-1; 16 bases map to TRBD2. Germline V gene data show CDR1 as GTSNPN and CDR2 as SVGIG (reference sequence). The CDR3 is 20 residues long. Trimming cost V 0 bases and J 8 bases; bases outside gene matches: 16. The CDR3: CAWSVIPPGLAGGPNDEQFF. CDR3 sequence (DNA): TGTGCCTGGAGTGTAATCCCCCCGGGACTAGCGGGAGGGCCAAACGATGAGCAGTTCTTC. Full variable domain (missing parts from reference TRBV30 and TRBJ2-1): SQTIHQWPATLVQPVGSPLSLECTVEGTSNPNLYWYRQAAGRGLQLLFYSVGIGQISSEVPQNLSASRPQDRQFILSSKKLLLSDSGFYLCAWSVIPPGLAGGPNDEQFFGPGTRLTVL.

The chain carries TRBV28 and TRBJ1-1; D possibly corresponds to TRBD1 (6 bases). Germline CDR1 is MDHEN and CDR2 is SYDVKM. V gave up 5 bases and J gave up 8 bases, with 21 bases separating them. The length of the CDR3 is 15 residues. DNA for the CDR3: TGTGCCAGCAGTCTCACCCCCGCCGGGGGGCCAGAAGCTTTCTTT. Protein sequence: CASSLTPAGGPEAFF.

This clone showed up just a few times. J is TRBJ1-4 and V is TRBV25-1; D is undetermined. Trimming shortened V by 3 bases and J by 6 bases, and 11 bases separated the two germline ends. Germline V CDR1 and CDR2: MGHDK, SYGVNS. The CDR3 is 14 amino acids. The CDR3 coding sequence is TGTGCCAGCAGTGAGGTCGGTACGGATGAAAAACTGTTTTTT. Amino acids: CASSEVGTDEKLFF.